This T cell receptor beta chain was captured in a study of Ad26.COV2.S vaccination and SARS-CoV-2 variants. Study background: Intramuscular Ad26.COV2.S at 5x10^10 or 1x10^11 viral particles.

The CDR3 extends over 16 amino acids. Trimming pared 3 bases from V and 2 bases from J, leaving 17 bases between. Germline V gene sequence: CDR1 LGHNA, CDR2 YNFKEQ. Treatment: some 20 received Ad26.COV2.S at low or high dose, single or two shots; five or six received placebo; per-sample allocation not given. The samples were gathered on day 63 after the first injection of vaccine or placebo. Some clones are missing from TCRdb's copy, which holds only in-frame ones; the method was immunoSEQ multiplex PCR. Found here are 350,000 to 500,000 clones, around 90% of them singletons; the top ten hold roughly 3.9%.

The sample was peripheral blood, taken in a trial of Ad26.COV2.S vaccine versus placebo. V and J are TRBV4-2 and TRBJ2-7; D might be TRBD1 (8 bases). This TCR was recovered from a person between 18 and 60 years old who received the Ad26.COV2.S COVID-19 vaccine or a placebo. The CDR3 region is CASSQSDREGAYEQYF. The CDR3 DNA reads as TGTGCCAGCAGCCAGTCGGACAGGGAGGGGGCCTACGAGCAGTACTTC.